This T cell receptor beta chain originates from a study of cytomegalovirus exposure and HLA in healthy donors (dated by TCRdb to 2016 to 2017). Notes on the research overall: According to an earlier analysis of 587 of the donors, 150 million to 200 million T cells yielded roughly 110 million unique TCR beta sequences and about 300 Gb of sequence data. An early release that covered roughly 600 HLA-typed donors contained approximately 300 gigabases of sequencing data and about 84 million unique TCR sequences. Of the 300 to 500 genotyped donors, roughly 80% were placed in the genetic ancestry cluster associated with self-reported Caucasian donors. The study was designed to test whether signatures of past pathogen exposure could be identified by cataloging public T cell receptors. The study profiled the T cell repertoires of fewer than 850 subjects by immunosequencing and related them to cytomegalovirus serostatus. A separate validation cohort of 100 to 150 different subjects was used in addition to the 666-subject first cohort. High-throughput TCR immunosequencing, statistical association of individual TCRs with disease status, and machine learning were combined to predict cytomegalovirus infection status. A later analysis re-analyzed previously published TCR beta repertoires from 660 or so donors and added high-resolution HLA genotyping to study TCR occurrence patterns. In the later analysis, no new phenotypic data were used to find candidate immune exposures; instead, reliance was placed on TCR beta sequences and their occurrence across donors. To decide whether each TCR beta V gene segment behaved as functional or pseudogenic, an earlier analysis of over 500 of the donors relied on high-throughput TCR beta sequencing. Donor age, sex, ethnicity and CMV serostatus were compiled alongside the repertoire data. In a later genetic analysis, genome-wide SNP genotypes for about three fifths of the roughly 670 donors were used, and that subset was treated as a discovery cohort. Every discovery cohort repertoire had been produced on one sequencing platform. Class I and class II HLA loci were covered by the typing at four-digit resolution. The number of donors typed differed by locus, with roughly 629-640 for A, B, C, DRB1 and DQB1, over 500 for DQA1, about 610 for DPA1, and 472 for DPB1. Because of strong linkage in the cohort, roughly 5 DR-DQ haplotypes were treated as single units for association and clustering. Among several hundred genotyped donors of the cohort, an average of about 220,000 unique TCR beta nucleotide sequences was sequenced per donor, of which about 20% were non-productive.

Findings and caveats that apply to the study as a whole: A further reported finding was that TCR beta sequences accurately predicted the HLA-A and HLA-B alleles for most subjects in the first cohort. A group of highly shared sequence variants was considered likely to be a technical artifact of the sequencing pipeline. Strong co-occurrence of HLA alleles, especially DR and DQ, made assigning TCR associations to individual alleles difficult. It was suggested by the authors that the approach could potentially be generalized to other disease states and immunological phenotypes. An earlier analysis of approximately 530 of the donors showed that most TCR beta V segments appeared in productive rearrangements either about 90% or about 30% of the time, which broadly matched IMGT annotations. Across donors, most TCR sequences were observed very rarely, whereas some public TCRs were present in many individuals. Linkage disequilibrium might explain the correlated functional status among segregating V segments, but an unknown experimental factor could not be excluded. The 87-base-pair reads could not distinguish some IMGT-functional V segments, including TRBV6-2 and TRBV6-3, so those segments were excluded. In a later genetic analysis, a missense DCLRE1C variant was associated with V-gene and J-gene trimming of TCR beta chains, and the association was replicated in an independent cohort. A later analysis reported that several top co-occurrence clusters appeared linked to parvovirus B19, influenza, CMV and Epstein-Barr virus. Three of the identified cytomegalovirus-associated TCR beta chains were confirmed in vitro to be specific for cytomegalovirus antigens. The only immune exposure information available for the cohort was CMV serostatus. Because counts were too low, seventeen rarely observed V segments, including chromosome 9 orphons, were left out of the earlier analysis of roughly 600 of the donors. The classifier was reported to diagnose cytomegalovirus status with high specificity and sensitivity in both the original cohort and the validation cohort. In a later analysis, 15,000 to 20,000 TCR beta sequences were associated with specific HLA alleles at a false discovery rate of 0.05. In a later analysis, HLA-associated TCR beta chains showed more clonal expansion and lower generation probabilities than non-associated chains that were equally common. Because some donors lacked HLA typing at each locus, the association tests relied only on the typed subset. A later analysis found that TCR association rates varied across HLA loci, with DRB1 alleles showing the most associated TCRs and HLA-C alleles the fewest. The presence/absence analyses assumed that sequencing depth was roughly uniform across donors, and that assumption may not be true. In a later genetic analysis, fewer N-insertions in productive TCRs were reported among donors in an Asian-associated ancestry cluster than the roughly 700-donor mean. A total of 150 to 200 TCR beta chains were listed by the study as associated with cytomegalovirus. The cohort was sequenced for TCR beta chains only, and without alpha or paired-chain data the features that could be detected were limited. According to a later analysis, most CMV-associated TCR beta chains appeared to be HLA-restricted, and the HLA associations seemed to be driven largely by CMV exposure.

About this clone: It lacks a known antigen. No qualities accompany the bases; no much larger clone lies one base away.

The cohort comprised some 680 healthy bone marrow donors. All cohort members were sampled while nominally healthy, although unrecorded immune exposures were likely present. The donor tested CMV seropositive and was one of the 289 seropositive cohort members. A peripheral blood sample was collected from each donor, and TCR beta sequencing was performed on peripheral blood mononuclear cells. The Qiagen DNeasy Blood Extraction Kit was used to extract genomic DNA from the blood cell samples. The germline V gene supplies CDR1 MGHDK and CDR2 SYGVNS. The CDR3 has 15 amino acids, counting the end cysteine and phenylalanine. Of all the DNA, just the CDR3 is kept, 45 bases in frame from base 1. V is pruned by 2 bases and J by 0 bases, leaving 3 bases of the junction without a gene match. To prepare the library, the immunoSEQ multiplex PCR assay was applied. For the multiplex PCR, a mixture combining 60 forward primers for TCR Vbeta segments and 13 reverse primers for TCR Jbeta segments was used. Amplification of the CDR3 region of rearranged TCR beta genes was performed with a multiplex PCR assay on genomic DNA. The amplified TCR beta libraries were sequenced on the Illumina HiSeq System as 87-base-pair reads. In the original analysis: A later analysis tallied 75 million to 85 million unique TCR beta chains across the 666 repertoires, and roughly 11 million of those chains were shared by two or more donors. Raw reads were error-corrected and collapsed into unique sequences with a nearest-neighbor algorithm that merged closely related sequences to remove PCR and sequencing errors. Alignment of CDR3 sequences to IMGT reference sequences was used to assign V, D and J gene segments. For a sequence to be retained, a match of at least six nucleotides was required to both a V gene segment and a J gene segment. Rearrangements were classified as productive when the CDR3 lacked stop codons and remained in frame with V and J, and all other rearrangements were classified as non-productive. CDR3 was defined by IMGT convention, running from the second conserved V-encoded cysteine to the conserved J-encoded phenylalanine. In an earlier analysis of roughly 580 of the donors, sequences lacking an unambiguous match to a single V gene segment were excluded. An earlier analysis of just under 600 of the donors called V segments functional above 56.7% productive rearrangements and segregating when the between-donor standard deviation exceeded 5%. To diagnose cytomegalovirus status from the catalog of TCR beta chain sequences, a statistical classification framework was built. In a later analysis, V and J genes were assigned by comparing TCR nucleotide sequences against IMGT/GENE-DB human TR gene sequences. Using the TCRdist pipeline, a later analysis assigned CDR3 sequences along with most-parsimonious VDJ recombination scenarios. In a later analysis, each TCR beta chain was defined by its CDR3 amino acid sequence together with its V-gene family, and reads without a unique V-gene family were excluded. In a later analysis, 500 to 700 highly shared, low-generation-probability nucleotide sequences were removed to address suspected cross-contamination and a sequencing artifact. In a later analysis, a clonal expansion index for each public chain was calculated from normalized within-repertoire ranks of inferred template counts. In a later analysis, generation probabilities were computed with a VDJ recombination model fitted to out-of-frame rearrangements, and the resulting probabilities were checked against IGoR. Hypergeometric tests were used in a later analysis to score TCR-TCR, TCR-HLA and TCR-CMV co-occurrence, with a repertoire-size bias correction applied to the TCR pairs. In a later analysis, false discovery rates were estimated by permuting HLA or CMV assignments 20 times. In a later analysis, co-occurring TCRs were grouped using DBSCAN, with TCRdist sequence similarity added in when clustering inside HLA-allele-positive subsets. Co-occurrence clustering excluded repertoires with fewer than 30,000 or more than 120,000 public chains, plus five with anomalous nucleotide sharing. Imported from immuneACCESS, the table was reduced by TCRdb to in-frame sequences with V and J called. These copies leave out some clones; in studies compared against another copy, an unresolved V gene accounts for under half, and the cause of the remainder is not known. That table gives V, J and clone size, and the DNA gave D and trimming. This sample comprises about 90,000 clones, approximately 65% of them detected only once. About 5.4% of the sample goes to the ten largest clones.

The origin of this receptor is a woman aged 25 to 45 in good health and CMV-seropositive. The source material was PBMCs. The sequence is built from TRBV25-1 and TRBJ2-7, and 8 bases in between align with TRBD2. Here the CDR3 is given as CASSELAGPSYEQYF. The DNA reads TGTGCCAGCAGTGAACTAGCGGGTCCCTCCTACGAGCAGTACTTC.